Following are 30 T cell receptor beta chains from one sample sequenced in a study of shared clonotypes between healthy human individuals. Profiled with immunoSEQ multiplex PCR; TCRdb holds only in-frame clones, not every one. The sample carries about half a million clones, roughly 80% recorded once. Input material: PBMCs. The receptor source for this set is a middle-aged woman in good health. Some clones in this sample may be carry-over from other donors' samples.

A note on this clone: A single base separates this from a much larger clone, so it may be a read error. This sample includes further DNA sequences coding for the same CDR3. This rearrangement joins TRBV7-9 to TRBJ2-2; 7 bases line up with TRBD2. The CDR3 runs to 16 residues. Germline CDR1 reads SEHNR; CDR2 reads FQNEAQ (reference sequence). For the CDR3, the DNA is TGTGCCAGCAGTTTTACTAGCGTTTTGAACACTGGGGAGCTGTTTTTT. The encoded protein is CASSFTSVLNTGELFF.

With regard to this clone: This specimen includes other DNA sequences encoding the same CDR3. This sequence joins TRBV11-2 and TRBJ2-1, with D perhaps matching TRBD1 (6 bases). The CDR3 covers 15 residues. Trimming took 0 bases from V and 0 from J, leaving 6 bases between them. Germline CDR1 is SGHAT and CDR2 is FQNNGV. The CDR3: CASSLDRGSYNEQFF. The CDR3 DNA follows: TGTGCCAGCAGCTTAGACAGGGGCTCCTACAATGAGCAGTTCTTC. The full variable domain, in which reference TRBV11-2 and TRBJ2-1 provide the parts outside the CDR3, is EAGVAQSPRYKIIEKRQSVAFWCNPISGHATLYWYQQILGQGPKLLIQFQNNGVVDDSQLPKDRFSAERLKGVDSTLKIQPAKLEDSAVYLCASSLDRGSYNEQFFGPGTRLTVL.

The chain links TRBV27 to TRBJ1-5, with a weak D call TRBD1 (6 bases). The germline V gene has CDR1 MNHEY and CDR2 SMNVEV (reference sequence). The CDR3 has 14 amino acids. The V and J ends lost 6 bases and 3 bases respectively, with 12 bases between them. The CDR3 region has the DNA TGTGCCAGCAGGAACAGGGAACTCAATCAGCCCCAGCATTTT. Translation gives CASRNRELNQPQHF.

Only a few counts were recorded for this clone. A much larger clone differs by one base, so this may be a read error. The V gene is TRBV10-3, the J gene TRBJ2-7; a possible D gene is TRBD2 (6 bases). Germline CDR1 and CDR2: ENHRY and SYGVKD. The CDR3 totals 12 residues. CDR3 protein: CAISAQGGERYF. The CDR3 DNA follows: TGTGCCATCAGTGCCCAGGGCGGGGAGCGGTACTTC.

The CDR3 bases are TGCGCCAGCAGCCAAGACGAAAGGTCCTACAATGAGCAGTTCTTC. This codes for CASSQDERSYNEQFF. J is TRBJ2-1 and V is TRBV4-3; the D is unclear. CDR1 and CDR2 from the germline V gene are LGHNA and YSLEER. Between the trimmed V and J ends, which lost 0 bases and 1 base, there was a span of 7 bases. This CDR3 has 15 amino acids.

This chain connects TRBV29-1 to TRBJ2-7, with D perhaps matching TRBD1 (6 bases). There are 15 residues in the CDR3. Deletions cut 5 bases from V and 5 bases from J, with 22 bases between. CDR1 and CDR2 (germline): SQVTM, ANQGSEA. The CDR3 loop is CSVYTGSRAPHEQYF. CDR3 nucleotides: TGCAGCGTTTATACAGGGTCCAGGGCTCCCCACGAGCAGTACTTC.

This clone has ten or more counts. J is TRBJ2-2 and V is TRBV15; D unclear. Trimming pared 1 base from V and 5 bases from J, leaving 8 bases between. The CDR3 totals 14 residues. The V gene's germline CDR1 is LNHNV and CDR2 YYDKDF (reference sequence). CDR3 in amino acids: CATSRGRFTGELFF. In nucleotides, the CDR3 is TGTGCCACCAGCAGAGGTCGTTTTACCGGGGAGCTGTTTTTT.

This clone was detected only once. A single base is all that separates this from a far larger clone, so a read error is likely. The chain links TRBV6-6 to TRBJ2-3; D perhaps matches TRBD2 (6 bases). Germline CDR1 is MNHNY and CDR2 is SVGAGI (reference sequence). The CDR3 consists of 15 residues. The CDR3 protein is CASRTAGPSTGTQYF. The CDR3 DNA reads TGTGCCAGCAGGACCGCGGGGCCATCCACAGGTACGCAGTATTTT.

The chain employs TRBV5-1 and TRBJ2-1, with TRBD2 matching 7 bases. There are 16 residues in the CDR3. V was pared by 2 bases and J by 5 bases, with 10 bases of the junction left unmatched. Germline V lookup: CDR1 SGHRS, CDR2 YFSETQ. CDR3 in DNA: TGCGCCAGCAGCTTAAACGGAGAACTAGCGAACAATGAGCAGTTCTTC. Amino acid sequence: CASSLNGELANNEQFF.

About this clone itself: A junction boundary mismatches the germline segment, possibly from a read error. This sequence joins TRBV5-1 and TRBJ2-2; D may match TRBD1 or TRBD2 (5 bases each). CDR1 SGHRS and CDR2 YFSETQ come from the germline V gene. This CDR3 has 14 residues. The CDR3 nucleotides read TGCACCAGCAGCTTTGGGGGAGACACCGGGGAGCTGTTTTTT. This gives the protein CTSSFGGDTGELFF.

This clone was seen a few times. The CDR3 protein is CASSPRSAGDSEAFF. CDR3 nucleotide sequence: TGTGCCAGCAGCCCTCGCTCGGCGGGGGATTCTGAAGCTTTCTTT. The rearrangement joins TRBV7-9 to TRBJ1-1; a possible D gene is TRBD1 (5 bases). Trimming stripped 5 bases from V and 6 bases from J, with 19 bases between. Germline CDR1 SEHNR, CDR2 FQNEAQ (reference sequence). The CDR3 consists of 15 residues.

This rearrangement joins TRBV18 to TRBJ1-5, with TRBD1 matching over 8 bases. Per the germline V gene, CDR1 is KGHSH and CDR2 is LQKENI. The CDR3 extends over 15 amino acids. Germline trimming cut 2 bases from V and 2 bases from J; bases unmatched to any gene: 2. The CDR3 sequence: CASSPTDRGNQPQHF. In nucleotides, the CDR3 is TGTGCCAGCTCACCAACGGACAGGGGCAATCAGCCCCAGCATTTT.

This clone has just a few counts. V and J are TRBV18 and TRBJ2-7; TRBD2 aligns across 10 bases. Germline V CDR1 and CDR2: KGHSH, LQKENI. This CDR3 is 14 amino acids long. The ends lost 8 bases at V and 7 bases at J; junction bases unmatched: 11. The CDR3 DNA reads TGTGCCAGCACGCCGGGACTAGCGATGAATGAGCAGTACTTC. Translated: CASTPGLAMNEQYF.

This clone is a singleton in its sample. V usage is TRBV28 and J usage is TRBJ1-3; a weak D match, TRBD1 (6 bases). The CDR3 consists of 15 residues. V was trimmed by 10 bases and J by 0 bases, leaving 16 bases between them. The germline V gene encodes CDR1 MDHEN and CDR2 SYDVKM. The CDR3 spells CATGNRDFSGNTIYF. The CDR3 region has the DNA TGTGCCACAGGAAACAGGGACTTCTCTGGAAACACCATATATTTT.

The J gene is TRBJ2-7, the V gene TRBV11-2, with D hard to call. The germline CDR1 and CDR2 sequences are SGHAT and FQNNGV. The germline V and J ends were trimmed by 2 bases and 6 bases, with 14 bases remaining between them. The CDR3 has 14 residues. CDR3 bases: TGTGCCAGCAGCTTATCCCAGTGGGCTGGCGAGCAGTACTTC. Translating gives CASSLSQWAGEQYF. The entire variable domain, with the rest obtained from reference TRBV11-2 and TRBJ2-7, is as follows: EAGVAQSPRYKIIEKRQSVAFWCNPISGHATLYWYQQILGQGPKLLIQFQNNGVVDDSQLPKDRFSAERLKGVDSTLKIQPAKLEDSAVYLCASSLSQWAGEQYFGPGTRLTVT.

This clone occurred once. The chain links TRBV2 to TRBJ2-1; 8 bases align to TRBD2. The V gene's germline CDR1 is SNHLY and CDR2 FYNNEI. This CDR3 is built from 15 residues. Trimming at V came to 3 bases and at J to 5 bases, leaving 6 bases not matched to a gene. DNA of the CDR3: TGTGCCAGCAGTGATTGGGAGCGGGGGAACAATGAGCAGTTCTTC. This codes for CASSDWERGNNEQFF.

The chain uses TRBV7-2 and TRBJ2-1, with a possible D match to TRBD2 (5 bases). CDR3 length equals 14 residues. Germline CDR1 SGHTA, CDR2 FQGNSA. Trimming stripped 5 bases from V and 2 bases from J, with 10 bases between. As DNA, the CDR3 is TGTGCCAGCAGCCCCGACTATGCCTACAATGAGCAGTTCTTC. Amino acid sequence: CASSPDYAYNEQFF.

This clone turned up a few times. The chain recombines TRBV18 with TRBJ1-2; possible D gene TRBD1, 6 bases. The CDR3 is 15 residues long. With 1 base removed from V and 3 bases from J, the gap between germline ends came to 12 bases. Germline CDR1 is KGHSH and CDR2 is LQKENI. CDR3 region: CASSPRRGADYGYTF. CDR3 DNA sequence: TGTGCCAGCTCACCACGGCGGGGGGCAGACTATGGCTACACCTTC.

This clone was observed a single time. J is TRBJ2-7 and V is TRBV7-9, with D unresolved. V gave up 2 bases and J gave up 3 bases, with 5 bases separating them. The CDR3 is 12 amino acids. Germline CDR1 SEHNR, CDR2 FQNEAQ (reference sequence). The CDR3 is CASSLHGYEQYF. CDR3 nucleotide sequence: TGTGCCAGCAGCTTACACGGCTACGAGCAGTACTTC.

This clone was observed at least ten times. Other DNA variants within this sample encode the same CDR3. V is TRBV6-1 and J is TRBJ1-3, with D perhaps matching TRBD1 (5 bases). V was pared by 4 bases and J by 1 base, with 11 bases between. CDR1 and CDR2 (germline): MNHNS, SASEGT. This CDR3 has 15 amino acids. The CDR3 protein is CASSGGIASGNTIYF. The CDR3 DNA follows: TGTGCCAGCAGTGGGGGGATCGCGTCTGGAAACACCATATATTTT.

This clone was seen many times. The chain uses TRBV7-8 and TRBJ2-5; TRBD1 matches 7 bases. Germline CDR1 and CDR2: SGHVS and FQNEAQ. CDR3 length: 17 amino acids. The V gene end was trimmed by 5 bases and the J gene end by 5 bases; junction bases not matched to a gene: 17. The DNA for the CDR3 is TGTGCCAGCAGCATACAGGGGATTACTGCTAGTGGGGAGACCCAGTACTTC. Its translation is CASSIQGITASGETQYF.

As to this clone: Other DNA sequences of this sample code for an identical CDR3. In DNA form, the CDR3 reads TGTGCCAGCAGCTCGAGGACGGGGGAGACCTACGAGCAATACTTC. This gives the protein CASSSRTGETYEQYF. J is TRBJ2-5 and V is TRBV5-4; the D gene is possibly TRBD2 (6 bases). V shed 3 bases and J shed 14 bases, with 26 bases lying between them. The CDR3 sequence is 15 residues long. Germline values: CDR1 SGHNT, CDR2 YYREEE (reference sequence).

The V and J genes are TRBV7-9 and TRBJ1-3; TRBD1 might be the D (5 bases). The CDR3 length is 16 residues. The germline CDR1 and CDR2 sequences are SEHNR and FQNEAQ (reference sequence). V lost 5 bases and J 0 bases, leaving 14 bases between the germline ends. This chain's CDR3 is CASSPRGSSSGNTIYF. For the CDR3, the DNA is TGTGCCAGCAGCCCCCGGGGCTCCAGCTCTGGAAACACCATATATTTT.

The genes are TRBV18 and TRBJ2-7; 10 bases line up with TRBD2. This CDR3 has 15 amino acids. With V trimmed by 3 bases and J by 4 bases, 6 bases remained unmatched. Looked up from germline, CDR1 is KGHSH and CDR2 is LQKENI. The CDR3, as DNA: TGTGCCAGCTCACCCACTAGCGGGATGGGGTACGAGCAGTACTTC. Its translation is CASSPTSGMGYEQYF.

The chain couples TRBV10-3 to TRBJ2-7, with a tentative D call TRBD1 (6 bases). This CDR3 comprises 16 residues. V was clipped by 8 bases and J by 0 bases, with 20 bases between them. Looked up from germline, CDR1 is ENHRY and CDR2 is SYGVKD. This CDR3 is CAIAWGPEESSYEQYF. For the CDR3, the DNA is TGTGCCATCGCATGGGGGCCTGAAGAGAGCTCCTACGAGCAGTACTTC.

The chain employs TRBV29-1 and TRBJ2-3, with 8 nucleotides matching TRBD1. The junction had 12 bases not matched to a gene; V was cut back by 7 bases and J by 3 bases. Germline loops: CDR1 SQVTM, CDR2 ANQGSEA. This CDR3 is built from 15 residues. The CDR3 DNA reads as TGCAGCGCCTTACCGGGACAGGTAGGGACAGATACGCAGTATTTT. Translating it yields CSALPGQVGTDTQYF.

The genes are TRBV7-2 and TRBJ1-2; D might be TRBD1 (6 bases). Germline lookup yields CDR1 SGHTA and CDR2 FQGNSA. This CDR3 is 14 amino acids long. V was cut by 7 bases and J by 7 bases, with 19 bases left in between. The DNA of the CDR3 is TGTGCCAGCAACTCACAGGGAACGTCTGGTGGCTACACCTTC. Its protein product is CASNSQGTSGGYTF.

In its sample, this clone was seen once. The rearrangement joins TRBV25-1 to TRBJ2-2; D gene unclear. Germline CDR1 and CDR2: MGHDK and SYGVNS. Trimming stripped 8 bases from V and 1 base from J, with 2 bases between. CDR3 size: 11 residues. The DNA for the CDR3 is TGTGCCAGCTGGAACACCGGGGAGCTGTTTTTT. Protein sequence: CASWNTGELFF.

The V and J genes are TRBV4-1 and TRBJ2-5; maybe TRBD1 (6 bases). Trimming took off 4 bases at V and 2 bases at J, with 8 bases between the two ends. Germline V gene sequence: CDR1 MGHRA, CDR2 YSYEKL. This CDR3 region has 13 residues. CDR3 loop: CASSLGTQETQYF. CDR3 nucleotide sequence: TGCGCCAGCAGCCTTGGGACACAAGAGACCCAGTACTTC.

Note on this clone: This likely came from a read error, as a far larger clone is one base away. The chain uses TRBV7-9 and TRBJ2-1; 8 nucleotides agree with TRBD2. Germline-derived CDR1 and CDR2 are SEHNR and FQNEAQ (reference sequence). V dropped 5 bases and J dropped 0; count of bases not matched to a gene: 3. The CDR3 loop spans 15 amino acids. The CDR3 nucleotides read TGTGCCAGCAGCAAGAGCGGGAGCTCCTACAATGAGCAGTTCTTC. Protein sequence: CASSKSGSSYNEQFF.